This entry is about one T cell receptor (beta chain). There is no known antigen for this receptor. No base quality information exists; no much larger clone differs at one position. Library preparation used the immunoSEQ multiplex PCR assay. DNA from the cultured and isolated CD4+ T cells underwent TCR beta CDR3 sequencing. Per the original workflow: Non-productive TCR sequences were removed and reads were trimmed to the CDR3 region, keeping CDR3s of at least 7 amino acids. Antigen-specific clonotypes were identified using the MANAFEST web app by comparison of expansion in peptide wells against reference cultures. To count as positive, a clone had to show expansion at FDR<0.05 compared with the reference and with all other wells, an odds ratio above 5, and a frequency above 0.1% in two replicate wells. Cross-reactive clonotypes were defined as significantly expanded in SARS-CoV-2 spike wells and in at least one common cold coronavirus spike condition. Using the stringdist R package, CDR3 similarity was measured by Levenshtein distance, and unrooted trees were constructed with ape in R 3.6.1. This immuneACCESS table, as held by TCRdb, lists in-frame sequences with V and J called but not all clones. Of the missing ones, under half trace to an unresolved V gene in checked studies; the others have no known cause. The DNA gave D and trimming, while V, J and clone size come from that table. This sample holds about 50,000 clones; 74% were observed only once. Of the sample, approximately 5.1% falls within the top ten clones.

The record originates from a study of vaccination effects on CD4 cells after COVID-19 (dated by TCRdb to 2021 to 2024). Notes on the research overall: The ViraFEST assay stimulated PBMC with viral peptide pools and then used TCR sequencing to identify antigen-specific CD4+ T cell clonotypes by expansion. Samples were taken from three convalescent patients early (day +14) and late (day +241, +227, +161 respectively) after vaccination. Across the study, the median time from the second dose to post-vaccine sampling was 72 days (range 14 to 241). Each well held some 1.9 million PBMC cultured in IMDM containing approximately 5% human AB serum, 8 to 10 IU/ml IL-2 and gentamicin, along with about 9.3 ug/ml peptides. The study compared SARS-CoV-2 spike-specific CD4+ TCR repertoires before and after mRNA vaccination in COVID-19 convalescent patients and infection-naive vaccine recipients. Altogether, roughly 10 COVID-19 convalescent patients and a few SARS-CoV-2-naive healthy vaccine recipients made up the full study. The Oncomine TCR Beta short-read assay on an Illumina iSeq 100 was used to sequence cultures from other donors in the study. Broad study findings and their caveats: Marked clonal contraction was observed in both infection-induced and vaccine-induced clones at late post-vaccination timepoints, consistent with waning T cell responses. The study was limited by a small number of convalescent patients and lacked early post-infection timepoints. In convalescent patients, the post-vaccine spike-reactive repertoire was composed mainly of new vaccine-induced clones that were largely distinct from infection-induced clones.

After around eleven days of culture, CD4+ T cells were isolated with the EasySep CD4+ T cell isolation kit. Convalescent patients had PCR-confirmed SARS-CoV-2 infection between March and December 2020, before Alpha, Beta and Delta variants emerged in the United States. Each participant got two doses of an mRNA SARS-CoV-2 vaccine, either BNT162b2 or mRNA-1273. Half of the culture medium was replaced with fresh IL-2-containing medium on days 3 and 7. Each peptide stimulation condition was cultured in triplicate wells unless otherwise noted. Using Ficoll-Paque Plus gradient centrifugation, PBMC were separated from whole blood and then either used fresh or cryopreserved at -140C. The QIAamp micro DNA kit was used to extract genomic DNA from the cultured CD4+ T cells. The V end gives up 0 bases and the J end 5 bases, leaving 1 base in the junction not matched to a gene. In the germline V gene, CDR1 corresponds to SGHRS and CDR2 to YFSETQ. The cysteine opens and the phenylalanine closes a CDR3 of 15 amino acids. Only CDR3 DNA is held: 45 bases, read in frame from base 1.

The chain is encoded by TRBV5-1 joined to TRBJ2-1, with 11 middle bases fitting TRBD2. The origin of this receptor is a human donor who had a prior SARS-CoV-2 infection. The material was CD4+ T cells from PBMCs cultured without peptide, obtained after COVID-19 vaccination. The DNA sequence reads TGCGCCAGCAGCTTGGTAGCGGGGGGGGACAATGAGCAGTTCTTC. It encodes CASSLVAGGDNEQFF.